This section outlines one T cell receptor (beta chain) sequence together with its context. What it recognizes is unknown. This specimen comes from a study of identical twins. Findings of the study overall: Carriage of fewer insertions was seen in abundant cord blood beta clonotypes, whereas memory repertoires showed none. Cross-sectional statistics, not tracking of the same donors, supported the conclusions. It was possible that invariant MAIT and iNKT cells partly confounded the zero-insertion analyses.

TCRdb passed the 5' RACE reads through MiXCR, listing each CDR3 protein once. The sample carries under 900,000 distinct CDR3 sequences, over 9% recorded once. The V end was cut by 5 bases, the J end by 6 bases, with 14 bases between. Germline V gene lookup returns CDR1 DFQATT and CDR2 SNEGSKA (reference sequence). The CDR3 loop spans 13 amino acids. These data were also reused for a study on yellow fever vaccine responses in identical twins. That report adds: Twins' vaccine T cell responses reportedly seemed partly convergent and partly personalized.

What was sequenced was PBMCs. V and J are TRBV20-1 and TRBJ2-1; possible D gene TRBD2, 6 bases. The sequence was collected from a woman aged 18-29 years in good health. CDR3 DNA: TGCAGTGCTCCCCGACTAGACGGCAATGAGCAGTTCTTC. Translating it yields CSAPRLDGNEQFF.